This TCR beta chain was observed in a study of naive and memory T cell subsets. The beta constant-region primer was an equimolar mix of two oligonucleotides covering TRBC1 and TRBC2. The cDNA 3' end received a ligated single-stranded oligonucleotide carrying the SP2 primer and a 12-nucleotide UMI. TCRdb independently ran MiXCR on the UMI-ligation and nested PCR reads; one entry per CDR3 protein. This table has about 85,000 distinct CDR3 sequences, over 10% appearing once. This clonotype was counted many times. V was clipped by 0 bases and J by 8 bases, with 7 bases between them. This CDR3 spans 11 amino acids. Per the germline V gene, CDR1 is GTSNPN and CDR2 is SVGIG (reference sequence).

The V and J genes are TRBV30 and TRBJ1-1, with D perhaps TRBD1 (5 bases). This TCR was sampled from a human donor in good health. Sequenced material: central memory CD4+ T cells from blood. The CDR3 loop is CAWSVYREAFF. The CDR3 DNA reads as TGTGCCTGGAGTGTCTACAGGGAAGCTTTCTTT. Full variable domain (missing parts from reference TRBV30 and TRBJ1-1): SQTIHQWPATLVQPVGSPLSLECTVEGTSNPNLYWYRQAAGRGLQLLFYSVGIGQISSEVPQNLSASRPQDRQFILSSKKLLLSDSGFYLCAWSVYREAFFGQGTRLTVV.